The 4 T cell receptor beta chains presented below share a single source sample, sequenced in a study of blood T cell repertoires in COVID-19. Clones were sequenced by immunoSEQ multiplex PCR, and TCRdb holds only the in-frame ones, with some missing. The sample records approximately 260,000 clones, 80% to 90% being singletons. The sequenced material came from peripheral blood. The receptors here all came from a woman aged 70-85 years with COVID-19, enrolled during active disease.

This chain uses TRBV15 with TRBJ1-1; D is unclear. Looked up from germline, CDR1 is LNHNV and CDR2 is YYDKDF (reference sequence). This CDR3 comprises 14 residues. V lost 7 bases, J lost 4 bases, and 16 bases lay in between. CDR3 sequence: CATKAKRASTEAFF. CDR3 nucleotide sequence: TGTGCCACCAAGGCAAAAAGAGCTAGCACTGAAGCTTTCTTT.

The chain has TRBV30 and TRBJ2-7; 9 bases fit TRBD2. Trimming at V came to 7 bases and at J to 2 bases, leaving 6 bases not matched to a gene. Germline assignment: CDR1 GTSNPN and CDR2 SVGIG (reference sequence). The CDR3 loop spans 13 amino acids. The CDR3 sequence is CAFEGTSPYEQYF. CDR3 bases: TGTGCCTTTGAGGGGACTAGCCCCTACGAGCAGTACTTC.

The chain carries TRBV6-5 and TRBJ1-5, with 9 bases lining up with TRBD1. The CDR3 is 15 amino acids. Germline trimming cut 6 bases from V and 6 bases from J; bases unmatched to any gene: 9. The V gene's germline CDR1 is MNHEY and CDR2 SVGAGI. Written as DNA, the CDR3 is TGTGCCAGCAGCCCCGAGGACAGGGGTGGTCAGCCCCAGCATTTT. Its translation is CASSPEDRGGQPQHF.

The V gene is TRBV2, the J gene TRBJ2-7; tentative D call: TRBD2 (6 bases). The V end lost 0 bases, the J end lost 2 bases, and 11 bases lay between the germline ends. Germline-derived CDR1 and CDR2 are SNHLY and FYNNEI. The CDR3 is made up of 15 amino acids. The CDR3: CASSEALAIAYEQYF. The CDR3 nucleotides read TGTGCCAGCAGTGAAGCTCTAGCGATTGCCTACGAGCAGTACTTC.